The rows below give T cell receptor beta chains drawn from one sample of a study of control samples from healthy donors and cancer patients. Profiling relied on immunoSEQ multiplex PCR, and the TCRdb table lists in-frame clones only, not all of them. Of about 130,000 clones listed, more than 75% are singletons. The sample taken for sequencing was blood. The origin of the receptors is a man aged 18 to 30 in good health. The CDR3 runs from the conserved cysteine through the conserved F or W. Each record gives: V gene, CDR3 protein.

v_gene: TRBV2
CDR3aa: CASSETYPPLHF

v_gene: TRBV5-1
CDR3aa: CASSPGQGSDGELFF

v_gene: TRBV7-6
CDR3aa: CASSLQVRGNTEAFF

v_gene: TRBV5-4
CDR3aa: CASSLRGDLADTQYF

v_gene: TRBV10-3
CDR3aa: CAISGDTSQPQHF

v_gene: TRBV5-1
CDR3aa: CASSLGHSSYEQYF

v_gene: TRBV2
CDR3aa: CASSEMVGEDTEAFF

v_gene: TRBV7-3
CDR3aa: CASSFLGSPSSGNTIYF

v_gene: TRBV18
CDR3aa: CASSTLGAGANNEQFF

v_gene: TRBV25-1
CDR3aa: CATVGLHKFSYEQYF

v_gene: TRBV19
CDR3aa: CASSIDVRGYPEAFF

v_gene: TRBV18
CDR3aa: CASSLDRGNTEAFF

v_gene: TRBV27
CDR3aa: CASSIVRANSPLHF

v_gene: TRBV18
CDR3aa: CASSPVGDLRSYGYTF

v_gene: TRBV18
CDR3aa: CASSPPGTLRNEQFF

v_gene: TRBV20-1
CDR3aa: CSGRVDYGYTF

v_gene: TRBV20-1
CDR3aa: CSASASAISSYEQYF

v_gene: TRBV5-1
CDR3aa: CASSFIGLAGDEQFF

v_gene: TRBV6-5
CDR3aa: CASSYSQVEKLFF

v_gene: TRBV24-1
CDR3aa: CATSAGGAGTQYF

v_gene: TRBV5-1
CDR3aa: CASSFVTGSYGYTF

v_gene: TRBV28
CDR3aa: CASSLSEVGSYEQYF

v_gene: TRBV27
CDR3aa: CASSQTRIWKTQYF

v_gene: TRBV28
CDR3aa: CASYGLWRAFF

v_gene: TRBV6-2/TRBV6-3
CDR3aa: CASSYVGDTEAFF

v_gene: TRBV9
CDR3aa: CASSPRDSGSWYEQYF

v_gene: TRBV4-2
CDR3aa: CASSQAFTVSYGYTF

v_gene: TRBV11-1
CDR3aa: CASSLGDRAGGKLFF

v_gene: TRBV11-2
CDR3aa: CASSLGGWRGDEQFF

v_gene: TRBV28
CDR3aa: CASGGDMNTEAFF

v_gene: TRBV28
CDR3aa: CASSLWGTGDTGNTIYF

v_gene: TRBV10-3
CDR3aa: CATTANNEQFF

v_gene: TRBV7-2
CDR3aa: CASSLDSWSSYEQYF

v_gene: TRBV18
CDR3aa: CASSPRQGLSGNTIYF

v_gene: TRBV29-1
CDR3aa: CSVWTSGRYNEQFF

v_gene: TRBV29-1
CDR3aa: CSVGAPQGGFNGYTF

v_gene: TRBV28
CDR3aa: CASSLTPTRTSGRDTQYF

v_gene: TRBV7-9
CDR3aa: CASSYSMTRGNTIYF

v_gene: TRBV18
CDR3aa: CASRLAGDHEQFF

v_gene: TRBV24-1
CDR3aa: CATSGLAGVLNTGELFF

v_gene: TRBV19
CDR3aa: CASSIGDRLAEQYF

v_gene: TRBV24-1
CDR3aa: CATSDPTGESGNTIYF

v_gene: TRBV25-1
CDR3aa: CASSDLGSGRVGYGYTF

v_gene: TRBV28
CDR3aa: CASSLTTGRQFF

v_gene: TRBV27
CDR3aa: CASSFLQGGNNEQFF

v_gene: TRBV7-2
CDR3aa: CASSLRSGRETQYF

v_gene: TRBV30
CDR3aa: CAWSGNRGNEQFF

v_gene: TRBV28
CDR3aa: CASSFSAGVGQYF

v_gene: TRBV2
CDR3aa: CASIGVGVETQYF

v_gene: TRBV18
CDR3aa: CASSPLGTTNEKLFF

v_gene: TRBV10-3
CDR3aa: CAISEGGRTYEQYF

v_gene: TRBV5-1
CDR3aa: CASSSSFSGSSTDTQYF

v_gene: TRBV30
CDR3aa: CAWRARRTDTQYF

v_gene: TRBV30
CDR3aa: CAWSEGMSPDQPQHF

v_gene: TRBV7-2
CDR3aa: CASRLSLTGRYGYTF